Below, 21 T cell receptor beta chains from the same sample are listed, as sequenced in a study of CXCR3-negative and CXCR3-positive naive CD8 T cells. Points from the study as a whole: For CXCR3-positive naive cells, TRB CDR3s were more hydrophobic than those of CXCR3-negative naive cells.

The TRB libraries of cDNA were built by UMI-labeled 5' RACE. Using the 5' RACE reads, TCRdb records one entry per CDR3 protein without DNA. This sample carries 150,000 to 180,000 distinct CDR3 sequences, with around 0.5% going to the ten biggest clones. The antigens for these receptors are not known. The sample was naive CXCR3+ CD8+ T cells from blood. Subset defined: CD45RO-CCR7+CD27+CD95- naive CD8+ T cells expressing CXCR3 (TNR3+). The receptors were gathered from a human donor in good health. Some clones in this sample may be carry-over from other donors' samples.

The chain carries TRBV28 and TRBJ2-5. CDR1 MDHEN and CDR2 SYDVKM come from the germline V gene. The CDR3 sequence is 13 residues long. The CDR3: CASSGRGQETQYF. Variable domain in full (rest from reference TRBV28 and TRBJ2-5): DVKVTQSSRYLVKRTGEKVFLECVQDMDHENMFWYRQDPGLGLRLIYFSYDVKMKEKGDIPEGYSVSREKKERFSLILESASTNQTSMYLCASSGRGQETQYFGPGTRLLVL.

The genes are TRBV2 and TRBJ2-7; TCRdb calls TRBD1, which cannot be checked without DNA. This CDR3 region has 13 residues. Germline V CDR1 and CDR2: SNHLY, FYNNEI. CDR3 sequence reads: CASSESLDYEQYF.

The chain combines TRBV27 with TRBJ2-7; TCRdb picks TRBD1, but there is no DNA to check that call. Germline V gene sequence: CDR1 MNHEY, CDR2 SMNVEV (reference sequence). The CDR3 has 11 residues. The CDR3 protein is CASSPGVEQYF.

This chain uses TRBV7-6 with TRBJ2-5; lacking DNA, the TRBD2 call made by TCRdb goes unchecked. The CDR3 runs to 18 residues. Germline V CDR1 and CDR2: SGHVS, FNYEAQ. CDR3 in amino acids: CASSLVKSIGVGQETQYF. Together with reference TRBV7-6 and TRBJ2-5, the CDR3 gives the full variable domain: GAGVSQSPRYKVTKRGQDVALRCDPISGHVSLYWYRQALGQGPEFLTYFNYEAQQDKSGLPNDRFSAERPEGSISTLTIQRTEQRDSAMYRCASSLVKSIGVGQETQYFGPGTRLLVL.

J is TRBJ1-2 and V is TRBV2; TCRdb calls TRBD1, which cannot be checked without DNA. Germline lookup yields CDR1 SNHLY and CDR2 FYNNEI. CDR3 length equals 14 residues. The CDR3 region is CASSPGTGGYGYTF.

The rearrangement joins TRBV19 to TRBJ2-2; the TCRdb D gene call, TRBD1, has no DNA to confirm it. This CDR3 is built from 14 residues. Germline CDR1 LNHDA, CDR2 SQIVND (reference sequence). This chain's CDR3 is CASNTGSLHGELFF.

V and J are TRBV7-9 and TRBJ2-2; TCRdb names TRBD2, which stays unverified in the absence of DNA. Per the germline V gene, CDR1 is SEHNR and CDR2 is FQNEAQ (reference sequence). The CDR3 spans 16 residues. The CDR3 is CASSRRLADSTGELFF.

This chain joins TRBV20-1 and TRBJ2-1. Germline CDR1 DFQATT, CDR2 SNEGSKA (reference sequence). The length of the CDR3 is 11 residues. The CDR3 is CSARYREEQFF.

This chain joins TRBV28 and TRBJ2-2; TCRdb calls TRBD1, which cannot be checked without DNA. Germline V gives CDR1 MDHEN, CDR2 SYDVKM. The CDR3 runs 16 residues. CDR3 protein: CASTPLSSGGAGELFF.

CDR3 region: CASSYSLVAGELFF. The chain joins TRBV6-6 to TRBJ2-2. CDR1 and CDR2 from the germline V gene are MNHNY and SVGAGI (reference sequence). The CDR3 is 14 amino acids.

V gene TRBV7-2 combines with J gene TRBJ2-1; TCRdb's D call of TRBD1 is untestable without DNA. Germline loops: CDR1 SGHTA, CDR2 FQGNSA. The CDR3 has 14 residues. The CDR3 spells CASSFGTGGNEQFF.

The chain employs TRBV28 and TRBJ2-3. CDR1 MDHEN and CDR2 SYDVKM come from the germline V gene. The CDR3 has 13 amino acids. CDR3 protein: CASSLPSTDTQYF. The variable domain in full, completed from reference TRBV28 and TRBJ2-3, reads DVKVTQSSRYLVKRTGEKVFLECVQDMDHENMFWYRQDPGLGLRLIYFSYDVKMKEKGDIPEGYSVSREKKERFSLILESASTNQTSMYLCASSLPSTDTQYFGPGTRLTVL.

CDR3 in amino acids: CAISQGAAGVTGELFF. The J gene is TRBJ2-2, the V gene TRBV4-1; TCRdb indicates TRBD2, and absent DNA this call remains unverified. This CDR3 is built from 16 residues. Germline values: CDR1 MGHRA, CDR2 YSYEKL.

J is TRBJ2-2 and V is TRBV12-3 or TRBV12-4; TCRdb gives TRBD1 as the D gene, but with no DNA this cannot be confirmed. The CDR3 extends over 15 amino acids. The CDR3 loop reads CASSFDRAMTGELFF.

The CDR3 is CASSPDRVEQYF. V and J are TRBV18 and TRBJ2-7; TCRdb designates TRBD1, a call that cannot be tested without DNA. The CDR3 is 12 amino acids. Germline CDR1 reads KGHSH; CDR2 reads LQKENI.

The CDR3 spells CASSLSAGIYGYTF. The V and J genes are TRBV27 and TRBJ1-2. The CDR3 is made up of 14 amino acids. The V gene's germline CDR1 is MNHEY and CDR2 SMNVEV (reference sequence).

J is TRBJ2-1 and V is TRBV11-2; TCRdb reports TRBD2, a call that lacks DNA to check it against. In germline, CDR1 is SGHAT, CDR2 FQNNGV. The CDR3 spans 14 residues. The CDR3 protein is CASSFWNSVGEQFF.

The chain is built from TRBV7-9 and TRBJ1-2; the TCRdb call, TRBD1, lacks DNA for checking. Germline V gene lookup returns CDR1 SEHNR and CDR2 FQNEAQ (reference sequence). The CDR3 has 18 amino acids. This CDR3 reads CASSPPAPDRGLIYGYTF.

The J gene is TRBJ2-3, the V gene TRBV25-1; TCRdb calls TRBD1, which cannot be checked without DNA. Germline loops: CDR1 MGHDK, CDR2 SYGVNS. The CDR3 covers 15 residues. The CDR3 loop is CASSEWGQTTDTQYF.

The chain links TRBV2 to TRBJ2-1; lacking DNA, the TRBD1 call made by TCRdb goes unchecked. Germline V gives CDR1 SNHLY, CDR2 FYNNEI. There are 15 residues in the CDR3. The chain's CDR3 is CASRAGTGPYNEQFF.

This CDR3 reads CAISESLAGTPDTQYF. V gene TRBV10-3 combines with J gene TRBJ2-3; TCRdb designates TRBD2, a call that cannot be tested without DNA. The V gene's germline CDR1 is ENHRY and CDR2 SYGVKD. This CDR3 contains 16 residues.